This T cell receptor (beta chain) was identified during a study of cytomegalovirus exposure and HLA in healthy donors. Study results and limitations: The study designated about 160 TCR beta chains cytomegalovirus-associated.

The germline CDR1 and CDR2 sequences are SGHAT and FQNNGV. The CDR3 length is 16 residues. V gave up 3 bases and J gave up 2 bases, with 15 bases separating them. As concerns this clone: The antigen remains undetermined.

Amplification used 60 Vbeta primers and 13 Jbeta primers. Assay used: immunoSEQ multiplex PCR; TCRdb lists only in-frame clones, some missing. The sample has roughly 190,000 clones; roughly 80% are singletons. The chain uses TRBV11-2 and TRBJ2-3; D might be TRBD2 (5 bases). The specimen was PBMCs. The TCR sequence derives from a man aged 35 to 55 in good health and CMV-seropositive. The CDR3 DNA reads TGTGCCAGCAGCTTCAGAGGGAACCTGAACACAGATACGCAGTATTTT. Translated, it gives CASSFRGNLNTDTQYF.